This T cell receptor (beta chain) was profiled in a study of cytomegalovirus exposure and HLA in healthy donors. Study-wide context: Caucasian-associated ancestry cluster membership applied to just over 80% of 398 genotyped donors. Study observations and caveats: TCR beta sequences numbering fewer than 20,000 were associated with HLA alleles at 0.05 false discovery rate in a later analysis.

The CDR3 contains 13 residues. Germline V gene data show CDR1 as SNHLY and CDR2 as FYNNEI. V was trimmed by 2 bases and J by 3 bases, leaving 8 bases between them. Use of 60 Vbeta and 13 Jbeta primers characterized the PCR. Sequencing used immunoSEQ multiplex PCR; TCRdb keeps in-frame clones, though not all of them. The sample shows 150,000 to 200,000 clones, about four fifths of them seen only once. Concerning this clone itself: Its matching antigen is unknown.

The rearrangement joins TRBV2 to TRBJ2-7; TRBD1 might be the D (6 bases). The sequence came from a man aged 18 to 35 in good health and CMV-seronegative. Sequenced material: PBMCs. CDR3 protein: CASSETGNYEQYF. CDR3 in DNA: TGTGCCAGCAGTGAAACAGGGAACTACGAGCAGTACTTC.